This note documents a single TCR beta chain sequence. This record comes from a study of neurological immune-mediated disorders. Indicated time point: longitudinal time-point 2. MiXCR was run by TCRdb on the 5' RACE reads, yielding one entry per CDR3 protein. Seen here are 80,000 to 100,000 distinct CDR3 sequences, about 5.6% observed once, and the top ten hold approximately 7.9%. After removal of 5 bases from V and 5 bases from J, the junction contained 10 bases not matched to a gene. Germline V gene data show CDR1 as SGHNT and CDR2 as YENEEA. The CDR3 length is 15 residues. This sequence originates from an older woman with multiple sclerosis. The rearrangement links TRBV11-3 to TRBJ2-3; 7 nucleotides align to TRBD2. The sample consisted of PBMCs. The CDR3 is CASSPRMGGQDTQYF. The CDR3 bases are TGTGCCAGCAGCCCCAGGATGGGAGGGCAAGATACGCAGTATTTT.